The present TCR beta chain was sequenced within a study of monozygotic twins with inflammatory bowel disease (dated by TCRdb to between 2017 and 2020). About the study as a whole: The complete study included roughly 30 monozygotic twin pairs: 19 IBD-discordant Danish pairs and nine German pairs, of which four were IBD-concordant and five were IBD-discordant. The search for disease-associated traits relied mainly on comparing IBD patients with their genetically identical healthy co-twins within discordant pairs. Each individual had, on average, about 151 000 unique TCRalpha sequences and 181 000 unique TCRbeta sequences available for analysis.

From each donor, an approximately 2.5 ml peripheral blood sample was drawn into PAXgene tubes and stored at -80 degrees C. Total RNA was isolated from whole blood with the PAXgene blood miRNA kit on an automated QIAcube, without T cell sorting. Peripheral blood from monozygotic twin pairs who were concordant or discordant for inflammatory bowel disease underwent deep TCRalpha and TCRbeta repertoire profiling using unique molecular barcoding. Smoking habits were recorded for all twin pairs, and each individual was classified as a current, former or never smoker. The CDR3 holds 16 amino acids from the cysteine to the phenylalanine. No DNA appears here. The germline V gene supplies CDR1 SGHRS and CDR2 YFSETQ. The library was obtained by 5' RACE. Preparation of each TCR library used 3,000 to 4,000 ng of total RNA. For each sample, cDNA synthesis with SMARTScribe reverse transcriptase was split into eight separate reactions. Unique molecular identifiers containing a 6-nucleotide sample barcode were introduced through template switching during cDNA synthesis. TCRalpha and TCRbeta cDNA was amplified in two nested PCRs of approximately 17 and 9 cycles, and bead purification was carried out after each PCR. Before amplification, the cDNA was treated with uracil DNA-glycosylase and purified using the QIAquick PCR purification kit. The second PCR was the step at which Illumina TruSeq-compatible adapters and sample-specific barcodes were added. TapeStation and Qubit were used to check library quality and concentration, and about 5 ng of each library was pooled. Sequencing of the pooled libraries was done on an Illumina HiSeq2500 single-index Rapid Run using custom sequencing primers and 2 x 100 bp reads. The study's own analysis went as follows. UMI-based consensus assembly with MiGEC version 1.2.6 was used to correct PCR and sequencing errors. MiXCR version 2.1.1 was used for V(D)J alignment, clonotype assembly and CDR3 extraction. Normalisation of gene usage, clonotype sharing and MAIT/NKT TCR abundance was achieved by analysing the top 1000, 10 000 and 20 000 clonotypes per sample. Diversity was computed as the inverse Simpson index with the vegan R package after downsampling to 27 000 UMIs. Paired Mann-Whitney U tests on discordant twin pairs were used, with Benjamini-Hochberg multiple-testing correction. Through TCRdb reprocessing, the reads give one entry per CDR3 protein sequence; DNA is omitted. TCRdb's processing, not the study's, gives the V and J calls here. This sample's listing comprises about 300,000 distinct CDR3 sequences. The ten largest clones add up to about 5% of the sample.

Study-wide conclusions, independent of this receptor: Because patients were on differing immunosuppressive treatments, the repertoires may have picked up extra background noise and inter-individual variability. No single strong signal or clonotype linked to IBD turned up in the results, so the idea that one exists was not supported. Measured by the inverse Simpson index, TCRbeta repertoire diversity was lower in IBD patients than in their healthy co-twins. IBD patients shared fewer clonotypes with other individuals than healthy twins did, most markedly in patients showing signs of disease activity. Concordant and discordant twins showed no difference in repertoire similarity, possibly because of limited statistical power. The analysis was unable to tell different T cell subtypes apart.

Details on this clonotype: No cognate antigen has been identified for it.

This receptor chain uses TRBV5-1 and TRBJ1-1. Sequenced input: blood. This receptor was taken from a human donor with ulcerative colitis or Crohn's disease, or a healthy co-twin of an affected twin (not recorded which). The CDR3 protein is CASSLSLEQKNTEAFF. Supplemented by the reference TRBV5-1 and TRBJ1-1 proteins around the CDR3, the complete variable domain is KAGVTQTPRYLIKTRGQQVTLSCSPISGHRSVSWYQQTPGQGLQFLFEYFSETQRNKGNFPGRFSGRQFSNSRSEMNVSTLELGDSALYLCASSLSLEQKNTEAFFGQGTRLTVV.